One and the same sample provided the 21 T cell receptor beta chains below, sequenced in a study of T-cell memory formation after mild COVID-19. TCRdb fed the 5' RACE reads into MiXCR, producing one record per CDR3 protein. The sample includes about 280,000 distinct CDR3 sequences, less than 9.5% seen only once; the top ten take less than 25%. The specimen was PBMCs or a T cell subset sorted from them (not recorded which). All receptors derive from a man aged 18-30 years who had mild COVID-19 (a few samples of this study predate the infection). Cell type and time point are not known.

This clonotype was observed a handful of times. The gene calls are TRBV11-2 and TRBJ1-2; no firm D call. CDR3 size: 16 residues. V lost 2 bases, J lost 5 bases, and 18 bases lay in between. Germline V gene lookup returns CDR1 SGHAT and CDR2 FQNNGV. CDR3 residues: CASSLKAPPAVYGYTF. The CDR3 bases are TGTGCCAGCAGCTTAAAGGCCCCCCCCGCAGTTTATGGCTACACCTTC. The full variable domain, in which reference TRBV11-2 and TRBJ1-2 provide the parts outside the CDR3, is EAGVAQSPRYKIIEKRQSVAFWCNPISGHATLYWYQQILGQGPKLLIQFQNNGVVDDSQLPKDRFSAERLKGVDSTLKIQPAKLEDSAVYLCASSLKAPPAVYGYTFGSGTRLTVV.

In this sample, this clonotype turned up a few times. The V gene is TRBV20-1, the J gene TRBJ1-6; D possibly corresponds to TRBD1 (6 bases). This CDR3 contains 16 residues. Looked up from germline, CDR1 is DFQATT and CDR2 is SNEGSKA (reference sequence). The V and J ends lost 2 bases and 7 bases respectively, with 18 bases between them. This chain's CDR3 is CSARHPGQSFNSPLHF. The CDR3 nucleotides are TGCAGTGCTAGACATCCTGGACAGAGCTTCAATTCACCCCTCCACTTT.

In this sample, this clonotype turned up many times. This sequence joins TRBV11-2 and TRBJ1-6; TRBD1 matches at 7 bases. In germline, CDR1 is SGHAT, CDR2 FQNNGV. Germline trimming cut 5 bases from V and 8 bases from J; bases unmatched to any gene: 9. The CDR3 is 15 residues long. The CDR3 bases are TGTGCCAGCAGCCTGACGACAGGGAAAGATTCACCCCTCCACTTT. Translating it yields CASSLTTGKDSPLHF.

This clonotype has a handful of counts. The CDR3 region is CASSQVLGQGYTDTQYF. DNA of the CDR3: TGCGCCAGCAGCCAAGTCCTGGGACAGGGATACACAGATACGCAGTATTTT. The chain recombines TRBV4-1 with TRBJ2-3; 9 nucleotides line up with TRBD1. After removal of 1 base from V and 2 bases from J, the junction contained 7 bases not matched to a gene. There are 17 residues in the CDR3. Germline V gene lookup returns CDR1 MGHRA and CDR2 YSYEKL.

V gene TRBV6-5 combines with J gene TRBJ2-2, with TRBD1 identical over 7 bases. J gave up 3 bases and V 0 bases, and 4 bases lay outside the gene matches. Germline V lookup: CDR1 MNHEY, CDR2 SVGAGI. The CDR3 runs 16 residues. In DNA form, the CDR3 reads TGTGCCAGCAGTTACTCGGCAGGGGGTCACACCGGGGAGCTGTTTTTT. As protein: CASSYSAGGHTGELFF.

The rearrangement links TRBV5-1 to TRBJ2-7; 10 nucleotides agree with TRBD1. The germline gives CDR1 SGHRS, CDR2 YFSETQ. The CDR3 is made up of 15 amino acids. Trimming at V came to 5 bases and at J to 6 bases, leaving 11 bases not matched to a gene. The CDR3 region has the DNA TGCGCCAGCAGTCACAGGACAGGGGGGCCTCTCGAGCAGTACTTC. Translated, it gives CASSHRTGGPLEQYF.

This clonotype was seen more than once but under ten times. The V call is TRBV5-6, the J call TRBJ2-2; D gene unclear. The germline V gene has CDR1 SGHDT and CDR2 YYEEEE. The CDR3 sequence is 16 residues long. Trimming removed 6 bases from V and 1 base from J, with 16 bases in between. The CDR3 DNA follows: TGTGCCAGCACGACCAGAGTGCGGCAGAACACCGGGGAGCTGTTTTTT. Translating it yields CASTTRVRQNTGELFF.

This sequence joins TRBV5-1 and TRBJ2-7, with D tentatively TRBD1 (7 bases). V lost 0 bases and J 1 base, leaving 11 bases between the germline ends. Germline V gene data show CDR1 as SGHRS and CDR2 as YFSETQ. CDR3 size: 15 residues. Here the CDR3 DNA reads TGCGCCAGCAGCTTGGGGGCAGGGGGGTCCTACGAGCAGTACGTC. Translated, it gives CASSLGAGGSYEQYV.

The gene calls are TRBV15 and TRBJ1-2; TRBD1 matches 11 bases. The CDR3 contains 15 residues. J was trimmed by 3 bases and V by 4 bases; bases with no gene match: 4. Germline V gene sequence: CDR1 LNHNV, CDR2 YYDKDF (reference sequence). The CDR3 sequence is CATSIGQGAYYGYTF. The CDR3 nucleotides read TGTGCCACCAGCATCGGACAGGGGGCTTACTATGGCTACACCTTC.

This clonotype has only a few counts. The J gene is TRBJ2-2, the V gene TRBV12-3 or TRBV12-4, with TRBD2 matching over 9 bases. The CDR3 runs to 15 residues. V gave up 1 base and J gave up 6 bases; unmatched junction bases: 3. Written as DNA, the CDR3 is TGTGCCAGCAGTTTAGTTCCTAGCGGGGCCGGGGAGCTGTTTTTT. Protein sequence: CASSLVPSGAGELFF.

In its sample, this clonotype was seen a few times. This chain joins TRBV27 and TRBJ2-7; 7 bases are a match to TRBD1. The ends lost 5 bases at V and 3 bases at J; junction bases unmatched: 4. Germline CDR1 reads MNHEY; CDR2 reads SMNVEV (reference sequence). The CDR3 consists of 13 residues. CDR3 nucleotides: TGTGCCAGCAGTCCGGACAGGTTCTACGAGCAGTACTTC. It translates to CASSPDRFYEQYF.

The chain couples TRBV18 to TRBJ1-3, with a possible D match to TRBD1 (5 bases). The ends were cut back, 0 bases at V and 4 bases at J, with 10 bases in the middle. In germline, CDR1 is KGHSH, CDR2 LQKENI. The CDR3 contains 15 residues. The CDR3 bases are TGTGCCAGCTCACCACCGTCGGGGCAGGGAAACACCATATATTTT. Translation gives CASSPPSGQGNTIYF. Based on the CDR3 plus reference TRBV18 and TRBJ1-3, the full variable domain is NAGVMQNPRHLVRRRGQEARLRCSPMKGHSHVYWYRQLPEEGLKFMVYLQKENIIDESGMPKERFSAEFPKEGPSILRIQQVVRGDSAAYFCASSPPSGQGNTIYFGEGSWLTVV.

This chain links TRBV7-2 with TRBJ2-2; D gene unclear. The CDR3 length is 14 residues. Per the germline V gene, CDR1 is SGHTA and CDR2 is FQGNSA. The V and J ends lost 10 bases and 3 bases respectively, with 15 bases between them. The CDR3 nucleotides read TGTGCCATCGACCACCTATGGGACACCGGGGAGCTGTTTTTT. Amino acids: CAIDHLWDTGELFF.

The CDR3 reads CASSFDGGDYNEQFF. In nucleotides, the CDR3 is TGTGCCAGCAGCTTTGACGGGGGCGACTACAATGAGCAGTTCTTC. This chain connects TRBV7-2 to TRBJ2-1; either TRBD1 or TRBD2 may fit D (6 bases each). CDR1 is SGHTA, CDR2 FQGNSA, per germline. This CDR3 contains 15 residues. The V and J ends lost 3 bases and 3 bases respectively, with 12 bases between them.

This rearrangement joins TRBV24-1 to TRBJ2-1; 11 bases match TRBD2. Trimming at V came to 3 bases and at J to 6 bases, leaving 6 bases not matched to a gene. This CDR3 contains 16 residues. Germline assignment: CDR1 KGHDR and CDR2 SFDVKD. The CDR3 DNA is TGTGCCACCAGTGATGTTAGCGGGGGGGCCTTCAATGAGCAGTTCTTC. This translates into CATSDVSGGAFNEQFF.

The chain couples TRBV4-2 to TRBJ1-4, with 7 positions matching TRBD1. V shed 1 base, J shed 0 bases, and the junction held 2 bases outside the gene matches. The CDR3 length is 16 residues. Germline V CDR1 and CDR2: LGHNA, YNFKEQ. The DNA of the CDR3 is TGTGCCAGCAGCCAAGCGGGGACAGCAACTAATGAAAAACTGTTTTTT. It yields the protein CASSQAGTATNEKLFF.

This clonotype has ten or more counts. V usage is TRBV5-1 and J usage is TRBJ2-5; either TRBD1 or TRBD2 may fit D (5 bases each). The CDR3 sequence is 14 residues long. V lost 5 bases and J lost 2, with 13 bases in between. Germline loops: CDR1 SGHRS, CDR2 YFSETQ. The CDR3 loop reads CASRTGTAQETQYF. CDR3 in DNA: TGCGCCAGCAGAACGGGGACGGCTCAAGAGACCCAGTACTTC.

This clonotype occurred many times. The rearrangement uses TRBV6-1 and TRBJ2-5; 12 nucleotides agree with TRBD2. The germline V gene encodes CDR1 MNHNS and CDR2 SASEGT. V was clipped by 6 bases and J by 4 bases; unmatched bases: 6. The CDR3 has 15 residues. The CDR3, as DNA: TGTGCCAGCAGCGAACTAGCGGGGGGATCAGAGACCCAGTACTTC. Translating it yields CASSELAGGSETQYF.

The sample holds a few counts of this clonotype. This sequence joins TRBV4-3 and TRBJ2-3; 9 bases fit TRBD2. V lost 6 bases to trimming and J lost 1 base; unmatched junction nucleotides: 5. The germline CDR1 and CDR2 sequences are LGHNA and YSLEER. The CDR3 has 15 residues. CDR3 nucleotides: TGCGCCAGCAGTGCAGCGGGGGGCGGCACAGATACGCAGTATTTT. Protein: CASSAAGGGTDTQYF.

This clonotype appeared a few times. This rearrangement joins TRBV4-3 to TRBJ1-5, with D hard to call. Trimming took 1 base from V and 5 from J, leaving 12 bases between them. The CDR3 is 15 amino acids. In germline, CDR1 is LGHNA, CDR2 YSLEER. The CDR3 DNA follows: TGCGCCAGCAGCCAAGTTTTTGTTCCCCATCAGCCCCAGCATTTT. This codes for CASSQVFVPHQPQHF.

This clonotype has only a few counts. V is TRBV27 and J is TRBJ2-7; D possibly uses TRBD1 or TRBD2 (6 bases each). CDR3 size: 16 residues. Germline lookup yields CDR1 MNHEY and CDR2 SMNVEV (reference sequence). The V and J ends lost 5 bases and 6 bases respectively, with 23 bases between them. CDR3 in amino acids: CASSPLHQQGAGEQYF. The CDR3 nucleotides read TGTGCCAGCAGTCCGCTACACCAACAGGGAGCGGGCGAGCAGTACTTC.